This T cell receptor beta chain was captured in a study of CD8+ T cells in alopecia areata. V lost 4 bases and J lost 6; bases outside the gene matches: 9. Germline lookup yields CDR1 GTSNPN and CDR2 SVGIG (reference sequence). The CDR3 is 15 amino acids. Extracted from the samples, RNA was reverse transcribed into cDNA to serve as the sequencing template. Assay used: immunoSEQ multiplex PCR; TCRdb lists only in-frame clones, some missing. Of about 250,000 clones listed, about three fifths are singletons. Treatment given: oral pan-JAK inhibitor, 5-10 mg twice daily. The receptor's source is a human donor with alopecia areata. Source: CD4+ T cells sorted from blood, taken around week 52, from a patient treated with tofacitinib. The chain carries TRBV30 and TRBJ2-1; 10 bases fit TRBD2. CDR3 region: CAWMMSGGAGNEQFF. CDR3 nucleotides: TGTGCCTGGATGATGAGCGGGGGGGCCGGCAATGAGCAGTTCTTC. Complete variable domain (other parts from reference TRBV30 and TRBJ2-1): SQTIHQWPATLVQPVGSPLSLECTVEGTSNPNLYWYRQAAGRGLQLLFYSVGIGQISSEVPQNLSASRPQDRQFILSSKKLLLSDSGFYLCAWMMSGGAGNEQFFGPGTRLTVL.